The source of this T cell receptor beta chain is a study of blood T cell repertoires in COVID-19. Background on the study: Donors in the United States, Italy and Spain gave samples during acute or convalescent COVID-19. PBMCs, B-cell-depleted T cells, or T cells were the source of the cDNA or gDNA that made up the material.

V was trimmed by 0 bases and J by 5 bases, leaving 12 bases between them. The V gene's germline CDR1 is SGDLS and CDR2 YYNGEE. There are 15 residues in the CDR3. Original processing methods: Estimates of nucleated cell counts were drawn from the amplification of reference gene primers. The repertoire was sequenced with immunoSEQ multiplex PCR; TCRdb's copy has only in-frame clones and lacks some. For V, J and clone size, that table is used; D and trimming come from the DNA. The repertoire holds about 130,000 clones, with around 83% as singletons. There are a few counts of this clone. The chain links TRBV9 to TRBJ2-1, with D unclear. This clonotype was obtained from a human donor in a cohort sampled during active COVID-19. Sequencing was performed on peripheral blood. CDR3 nucleotides: TGTGCCAGCAGCGTAGCCCCGGAGCACAACAATGAGCAGTTCTTC. Amino acids: CASSVAPEHNNEQFF. The entire variable domain, with the rest obtained from reference TRBV9 and TRBJ2-1, is as follows: DSGVTQTPKHLITATGQRVTLRCSPRSGDLSVYWYQQSLDQGLQFLIQYYNGEERAKGNILERFSAQQFPDLHSELNLSSLELGDSALYFCASSVAPEHNNEQFFGPGTRLTVL.